Each of the 31 T cell receptor beta chains below was sequenced from the same sample in a study of response to subunit inactivated influenza vaccine. TCRdb reanalysed the RT-PCR reads using MiXCR and keeps one entry per CDR3 protein. The sample has more than 700,000 distinct CDR3 sequences, 21% seen once. The starting material was PBMCs from blood, obtained less than 6 days after vaccination. These receptor sequences come from a man between 45 and 60 years old who received an inactivated influenza vaccine.

The chain is built from TRBV18 and TRBJ2-3; TRBD1 is a possible D gene (6 bases). Trimming took off 2 bases at V and 3 bases at J, with 21 bases between the two ends. This CDR3 has 18 amino acids. CDR1 and CDR2 from the germline V gene are KGHSH and LQKENI. The CDR3 reads CASSPKKQGIVGTDTQYF. CDR3 nucleotide sequence: TGTGCCAGCTCACCAAAAAAACAGGGAATCGTAGGGACAGATACGCAGTATTTT.

This clonotype came up many times. V gene TRBV5-8 combines with J gene TRBJ2-7; D gene unclear. In germline, CDR1 is SGHTS, CDR2 YDEGEE. The CDR3 contains 13 residues. The germline V and J ends were trimmed by 4 bases and 0 bases, with 8 bases remaining between them. In nucleotides, the CDR3 is TGTGCCAGCAGCCTCAGATACTCCTACGAGCAGTACTTC. Encoded protein: CASSLRYSYEQYF.

This chain uses TRBV6-5 with TRBJ2-1, with a possible D match to TRBD2 (6 bases). Germline V gives CDR1 MNHEY, CDR2 SVGAGI. The CDR3 loop spans 16 amino acids. V lost 3 bases and J lost 3, with 15 bases in between. CDR3: CASSYLLGGSYNEQFF. CDR3 DNA: TGTGCCAGCAGTTATCTCTTAGGAGGGAGCTACAATGAGCAGTTCTTC.

This clonotype was observed at least ten times. V is TRBV11-3 and J is TRBJ2-3; D not certain. The germline CDR1 and CDR2 sequences are SGHNT and YENEEA. The length of the CDR3 is 13 residues. V was clipped by 5 bases and J by 6 bases, with 12 bases between them. The CDR3 reads CASSHPPSDTQYF. The CDR3 DNA is TGTGCCAGCAGCCACCCCCCCTCCGATACGCAGTATTTT.

The chain is built from TRBV15 and TRBJ2-1; D is perhaps TRBD1 or TRBD2 (5 bases each). With 1 base removed from V and 3 bases from J, the gap between germline ends came to 13 bases. CDR1 and CDR2 from the germline V gene are LNHNV and YYDKDF (reference sequence). The CDR3 spans 16 residues. The CDR3 sequence is CATSRVRDGYYNEQFF. CDR3 sequence (DNA): TGTGCCACCAGCAGAGTAAGGGACGGATACTACAATGAGCAGTTCTTC.

There are a few counts of this clonotype. This chain's CDR3 is CASSHRTGGDGYTF. CDR3 in DNA: TGCGCCAGCAGCCATAGGACAGGGGGCGATGGCTACACCTTC. The rearrangement uses TRBV5-1 and TRBJ1-2; 11 bases map to TRBD1. The CDR3 length is 14 residues. V dropped 4 bases and J dropped 6; count of bases not matched to a gene: 5. The germline V gene has CDR1 SGHRS and CDR2 YFSETQ.

A few counts support this clonotype. The chain joins TRBV20-1 to TRBJ2-2, with D perhaps TRBD2 (5 bases). The CDR3 loop spans 13 amino acids. Germline V gene data show CDR1 as DFQATT and CDR2 as SNEGSKA (reference sequence). The ends were cut back, 2 bases at V and 7 bases at J, with 11 bases in the middle. CDR3 sequence (DNA): TGCAGTGCTAGACGCGGGCAGGACGGGGAGCTGTTTTTT. Translating it yields CSARRGQDGELFF.

A few counts support this clonotype. V is TRBV24-1 and J is TRBJ2-3; D is unclear. This CDR3 comprises 13 residues. The V gene lost 4 bases and the J gene lost 7 bases, with 11 bases spanning the gap. Germline V lookup: CDR1 KGHDR, CDR2 SFDVKD. The CDR3 region has the DNA TGTGCCACCAGTGAACCCGGAGTACATACGCAGTATTTT. Its protein product is CATSEPGVHTQYF.

In its sample, this clonotype was seen a few times. The chain has TRBV12-3 or TRBV12-4 and TRBJ2-7, with D perhaps matching TRBD2 (6 bases). The CDR3 length is 13 residues. The V gene lost 10 bases and the J gene lost 0 bases, with 13 bases spanning the gap. CDR3 protein: CATPLGSSYEQYF. The CDR3 DNA sequence: TGTGCCACCCCACTCGGGAGCTCCTACGAGCAGTACTTC.

The chain uses TRBV11-2 and TRBJ2-1; no firm D call. The germline V gene encodes CDR1 SGHAT and CDR2 FQNNGV. The CDR3 spans 11 residues. The ends were cut back, 3 bases at V and 9 bases at J, with 6 bases in the middle. The CDR3 here is CASSFGSEQFF. CDR3 DNA sequence: TGTGCCAGCAGCTTCGGAAGTGAGCAGTTCTTC.

This clonotype has a handful of counts. The rearrangement links TRBV15 to TRBJ1-2; D gene unclear. This CDR3 is built from 15 residues. Trimming pared 3 bases from V and 5 bases from J, leaving 16 bases between. Germline loops: CDR1 LNHNV, CDR2 YYDKDF (reference sequence). DNA for the CDR3: TGTGCCACCAGCAGGTCCCCGACATCCCCATATGGCTACACCTTC. Translated: CATSRSPTSPYGYTF.

This clonotype showed up many times. The CDR3 DNA follows: TGCGCCAGCAGCCAAGCGGGGCAGGGGGCGCACGGGGAGCTGTTTTTT. The encoded protein is CASSQAGQGAHGELFF. The chain couples TRBV4-3 to TRBJ2-2; 8 bases are a match to TRBD1. The germline CDR1 and CDR2 sequences are LGHNA and YSLEER. J lost 7 bases, V lost 1 base, and 8 bases had no gene match. The CDR3 sequence is 16 residues long.

This clonotype appeared a few times. The chain employs TRBV20-1 and TRBJ1-6; D is perhaps TRBD1 (5 bases). The CDR3 has 15 residues. Trimming shortened V by 5 bases and J by 10 bases, and 21 bases separated the two germline ends. CDR1 is DFQATT and CDR2 is SNEGSKA in the germline V gene (reference sequence). CDR3 in amino acids: CSARRNSRGSSPLHF. The DNA of the CDR3 is TGCAGTGCTCGGCGGAACTCGAGGGGTAGCTCACCCCTCCACTTT.

This clonotype was seen only a few times. The rearrangement uses TRBV4-3 and TRBJ1-1; D is unclear. CDR3 size: 13 residues. Germline loops: CDR1 LGHNA, CDR2 YSLEER. The V and J ends lost 8 bases and 7 bases respectively, with 17 bases between them. Here the CDR3 reads CASAQDSEVEAFF. Here the CDR3 DNA reads TGCGCCAGCGCTCAAGACTCTGAGGTTGAAGCTTTCTTT.

V usage is TRBV4-2 and J usage is TRBJ1-1, with D uncertain. The CDR3 is made up of 15 amino acids. V was pared by 4 bases and J by 0 bases, with 12 bases between. Germline CDR1 is LGHNA and CDR2 is YNFKEQ. This chain's CDR3 is CASSPAGNMNTEAFF. CDR3 nucleotide sequence: TGTGCCAGCAGCCCCGCGGGAAACATGAACACTGAAGCTTTCTTT.

This clonotype was counted between two and nine times. The rearrangement uses TRBV25-1 and TRBJ1-1; tentative D call: TRBD1 (5 bases). CDR3 size: 14 residues. V was trimmed by 1 base and J by 1 base, leaving 7 bases between them. Per germline, CDR1 MGHDK and CDR2 SYGVNS. CDR3: CASSEWGGNTEAFF. In DNA form, the CDR3 reads TGTGCCAGCAGTGAATGGGGGGGGAACACTGAAGCTTTCTTT.

This chain links TRBV5-5 with TRBJ2-5; 9 positions match TRBD2. The CDR3 extends over 15 amino acids. V lost 4 bases, J lost 5 bases, and 9 bases stayed unmatched. Germline CDR1 reads SGHKS; CDR2 reads YYEKEE (reference sequence). The DNA for the CDR3 is TGTGCCAGCAGCGAACAAGCGGGAGGCCGGGAGACCCAGTACTTC. The encoded protein is CASSEQAGGRETQYF.

This clonotype has ten or more counts. The chain links TRBV4-3 to TRBJ1-1; no clear D gene. The CDR3 runs 13 residues. Trimming cost V 0 bases and J 2 bases, with 4 bases left between them. Per the germline V gene, CDR1 is LGHNA and CDR2 is YSLEER. CDR3 amino acids: CASSQESNTEAFF. CDR3 bases: TGCGCCAGCAGCCAAGAGTCTAACACTGAAGCTTTCTTT.

The rearrangement links TRBV12-3 or TRBV12-4 to TRBJ2-1; D possibly uses TRBD1 or TRBD2 (7 bases each). The CDR3 runs 16 residues. V was trimmed by 5 bases and J by 6 bases, leaving 20 bases between them. CDR3: CASSQIRGGRSNEQFF. In DNA, the CDR3 is TGTGCCAGCAGTCAAATCAGGGGGGGCCGGAGCAATGAGCAGTTCTTC.

The chain links TRBV6-1 to TRBJ2-1, with 7 bases matching TRBD2. The J segment lost 1 base and the V segment lost 6 bases, leaving 9 bases of the junction unmatched. Germline-derived CDR1 and CDR2 are MNHNS and SASEGT. The CDR3 contains 16 residues. CDR3 DNA: TGTGCCAGCAGACCCGACGGGGGGTATTCCTACAATGAGCAGTTCTTC. Its protein product is CASRPDGGYSYNEQFF.

This clonotype was observed a few times. The chain employs TRBV5-1 and TRBJ2-5; TRBD1 is a possible D gene (6 bases). V lost 4 bases and J lost 1, with 14 bases in between. The germline V gene has CDR1 SGHRS and CDR2 YFSETQ. The CDR3 has 15 amino acids. DNA for the CDR3: TGCGCCAGCAGCAATCGCCCAGGGGCCCAAGAGACCCAGTACTTC. This translates into CASSNRPGAQETQYF.

This clonotype was counted ten times or more. This chain joins TRBV12-3 or TRBV12-4 and TRBJ1-4, with D perhaps matching TRBD1 (6 bases). V shed 6 bases and J shed 5 bases, with 13 bases lying between them. The CDR3 extends over 14 amino acids. The CDR3 DNA reads TGTGCCAGCAGCCTTACAGGGCCCAATGAAAAACTGTTTTTT. Residues: CASSLTGPNEKLFF.

The chain uses TRBV20-1 and TRBJ2-1, with D perhaps matching TRBD1 (6 bases). The CDR3 has 15 residues. Germline values: CDR1 DFQATT, CDR2 SNEGSKA (reference sequence). Between the trimmed V and J ends, which lost 6 bases and 8 bases, there was a span of 23 bases. The CDR3 nucleotides are TGCAGTGCAGCAAAATGGGACACCTCAGGGCATGAGCAGTTCTTC. This translates into CSAAKWDTSGHEQFF.

The table lists this clonotype with many counts. The chain employs TRBV7-2 and TRBJ2-2; 9 nucleotides align to TRBD2. The V gene end was trimmed by 1 base and the J gene end by 4 bases; junction bases not matched to a gene: 4. The CDR3 is 16 residues long. Looked up from germline, CDR1 is SGHTA and CDR2 is FQGNSA. CDR3 sequence reads: CASSLVSSGTTGELFF. As DNA, the CDR3 is TGTGCCAGCAGCTTAGTTTCTAGCGGGACCACCGGGGAGCTGTTTTTT.

V gene TRBV11-1 combines with J gene TRBJ2-1, with D hard to call. The germline V gene has CDR1 SGHAT and CDR2 FQDESV (reference sequence). The CDR3 length is 14 residues. V was trimmed by 5 bases and J by 7 bases, leaving 15 bases between them. The CDR3 DNA reads as TGTGCCAGCAGCAAACCCGGGCGCTTTAATGAGCAGTTCTTC. Translation gives CASSKPGRFNEQFF.

The gene calls are TRBV5-1 and TRBJ1-1; 7 nucleotides align to TRBD1. The V gene end was trimmed by 4 bases and the J gene end by 10 bases; junction bases not matched to a gene: 13. In germline, CDR1 is SGHRS, CDR2 YFSETQ. There are 14 residues in the CDR3. Here the CDR3 reads CASSQIHFYRGAFF. The CDR3 DNA is TGCGCCAGCAGCCAGATCCACTTCTACAGGGGAGCTTTCTTT.

This clonotype was seen a handful of times. V gene TRBV27 combines with J gene TRBJ2-7, with D uncertain. The CDR3 consists of 13 residues. In germline, CDR1 is MNHEY, CDR2 SMNVEV (reference sequence). V gave up 0 bases and J gave up 7 bases, with 10 bases separating them. CDR3 loop: CASSLSLYGEQYF. CDR3 nucleotide sequence: TGTGCCAGCAGTTTATCCCTCTATGGGGAGCAGTACTTC.

The genes are TRBV28 and TRBJ2-7; D unresolved. The CDR3 covers 15 residues. The V and J ends lost 4 bases and 0 bases respectively, with 13 bases between them. CDR1 is MDHEN and CDR2 is SYDVKM in the germline V gene. CDR3: CASSSVNYPSYEQYF. Here the CDR3 DNA reads TGTGCCAGCAGTTCGGTGAACTACCCCTCCTACGAGCAGTACTTC.

The chain uses TRBV4-3 and TRBJ2-1, with 10 positions matching TRBD2. This CDR3 has 15 residues. V was clipped by 4 bases and J by 6 bases; unmatched bases: 6. CDR1 and CDR2 from the germline V gene are LGHNA and YSLEER. The CDR3 loop reads CASSRQRGGINEQFF. The CDR3 DNA follows: TGCGCCAGCAGCCGACAGCGGGGGGGAATCAATGAGCAGTTCTTC.

The V gene is TRBV3-1, the J gene TRBJ2-7, with TRBD1 matching over 9 bases. Germline loops: CDR1 LGHDT, CDR2 YNNKEL (reference sequence). Trimming cost V 5 bases and J 3 bases; bases outside gene matches: 8. The CDR3 contains 15 residues. The CDR3 sequence is CASSSPGTGIYEQYF. The CDR3 nucleotides are TGTGCCAGCAGCTCTCCCGGGACAGGGATCTACGAGCAGTACTTC.

The table lists this clonotype with a few counts. This chain links TRBV20-1 with TRBJ2-7; 9 bases match TRBD1. Germline V CDR1 and CDR2: DFQATT, SNEGSKA (reference sequence). The CDR3 covers 15 residues. The junction had 15 bases not matched to a gene; V was cut back by 6 bases and J by 6 bases. The CDR3 loop reads CSAPRPGQGRGEQYF. The CDR3 coding sequence is TGCAGTGCACCCAGACCGGGACAGGGACGAGGCGAGCAGTACTTC.